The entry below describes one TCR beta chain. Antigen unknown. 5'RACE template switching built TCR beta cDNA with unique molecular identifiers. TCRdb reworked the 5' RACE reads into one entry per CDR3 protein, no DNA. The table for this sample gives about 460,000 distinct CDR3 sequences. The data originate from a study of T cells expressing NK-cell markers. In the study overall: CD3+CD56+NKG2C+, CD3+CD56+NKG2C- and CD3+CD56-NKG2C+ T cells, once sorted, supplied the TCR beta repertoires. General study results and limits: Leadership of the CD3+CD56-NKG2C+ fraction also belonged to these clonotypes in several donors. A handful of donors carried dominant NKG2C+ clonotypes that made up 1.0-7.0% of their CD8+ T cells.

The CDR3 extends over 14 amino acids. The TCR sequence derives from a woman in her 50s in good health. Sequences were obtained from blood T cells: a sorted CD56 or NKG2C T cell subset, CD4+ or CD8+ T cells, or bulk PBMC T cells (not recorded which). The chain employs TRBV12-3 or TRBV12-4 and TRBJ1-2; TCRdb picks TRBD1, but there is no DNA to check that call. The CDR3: CASSSTGDIYGYTF.